The 15 T cell receptor beta chains presented below share a single source sample, sequenced in a study of T cell responses to AZD1222 COVID-19 vaccine (dated by TCRdb to about 2021). Libraries were constructed by the immunoSEQ multiplex PCR assay. TCRdb stores this immuneACCESS table with in-frame sequences only. Part of the clones is absent; in the studies checked, under half of the shortfall reflects unresolved V genes, and no reason is known for the rest. The sample yields some 150,000 clones; around 90% were counted once. Together, the top ten hold around 5.2% of the sample. Read against the paper, the sample's time point label means: baseline before first vaccination. The sample consisted of peripheral blood, taken on day 0 of AZD1222 vaccination. The receptors come from an adult in good health.

The rearrangement links TRBV19 to TRBJ2-1, with D possibly TRBD1 on 5 matching bases. The CDR3 is 15 residues long. Germline V gives CDR1 LNHDA, CDR2 SQIVND (reference sequence). Trimming took off 4 bases at V and 2 bases at J, with 12 bases between the two ends. CDR3 in amino acids: CASSRSTAPYNEQFF. The CDR3 coding sequence is TGTGCCAGTAGTAGATCGACAGCCCCCTACAATGAGCAGTTCTTC.

This chain links TRBV2 with TRBJ2-7; possible D gene TRBD2, 6 bases. The CDR3 totals 16 residues. Trimming removed 1 base from V and 7 bases from J, with 20 bases in between. Per germline, CDR1 SNHLY and CDR2 FYNNEI. CDR3 DNA: TGTGCCAGCAGTGAAGTACCAAGCCGACTAGATGGGGAGCAGTACTTC. Amino acids: CASSEVPSRLDGEQYF.

This chain links TRBV7-9 with TRBJ2-3; tentative D call: TRBD1 (6 bases). Germline CDR1 is SEHNR and CDR2 is FQNEAQ (reference sequence). The V end lost 5 bases, the J end lost 6 bases, and 18 bases lay between the germline ends. This CDR3 region has 15 residues. CDR3 protein: CASSDRDKAGDTQYF. DNA for the CDR3: TGTGCCAGCAGCGACCGGGACAAGGCAGGGGATACGCAGTATTTT.

The chain employs TRBV5-6 and TRBJ2-7; TRBD1 matches 7 bases. The V gene end was trimmed by 0 bases and the J gene end by 6 bases; junction bases not matched to a gene: 6. The length of the CDR3 is 14 residues. Germline CDR1 reads SGHDT; CDR2 reads YYEEEE. In DNA form, the CDR3 reads TGTGCCAGCAGCTTGGGACCGACAGGGCCCGAGCAGTACTTC. Translating it yields CASSLGPTGPEQYF.

This chain uses TRBV6-2 or TRBV6-3 with TRBJ1-2; the D gene is possibly TRBD1 (6 bases). Germline V gene lookup returns CDR1 MNHEY and CDR2 SVGEGT. V gave up 2 bases and J gave up 4 bases, with 11 bases separating them. CDR3 length equals 14 residues. As DNA, the CDR3 is TGTGCCAGCAGTTACCGGGGGGGCGGCTATGGCTACACCTTC. Encoded protein: CASSYRGGGYGYTF.

This CDR3 is CASSKTSGRVEQYF. CDR3 DNA: TGTGCCAGCAGTAAGACTAGCGGGAGGGTCGAGCAGTACTTC. This chain joins TRBV27 and TRBJ2-7, with 14 bases that match TRBD2. CDR3 length: 14 amino acids. Germline CDR1 is MNHEY and CDR2 is SMNVEV (reference sequence). With V trimmed by 5 bases and J by 6 bases, 3 bases remained unmatched.

The gene calls are TRBV9 and TRBJ2-5; 7 nucleotides line up with TRBD1. V shed 3 bases, J shed 4 bases, and the junction held 3 bases outside the gene matches. The CDR3 is 13 residues long. Per germline, CDR1 SGDLS and CDR2 YYNGEE. The CDR3 coding sequence is TGTGCCAGCAGCGCGCAGGGGGTAGAGACCCAGTACTTC. Protein: CASSAQGVETQYF.

The chain links TRBV6-1 to TRBJ2-6; D is uncertain. The CDR3 consists of 17 residues. The germline V gene encodes CDR1 MNHNS and CDR2 SASEGT. Trimming removed 4 bases at V and 0 bases at J, with 13 bases between. The CDR3 region is CASSASFKSSGANVLTF. As DNA, the CDR3 is TGTGCCAGCAGTGCATCTTTCAAGAGCTCTGGGGCCAACGTCCTGACTTTC.

The genes are TRBV11-2 and TRBJ2-1, with TRBD2 identical over 10 bases. There are 16 residues in the CDR3. Trimming cost V 5 bases and J 7 bases; bases outside gene matches: 11. From germline, CDR1 is SGHAT and CDR2 FQNNGV. In nucleotides, the CDR3 is TGTGCCAGCAGCGCACAGACTAGCGGGTTTCCTAATGAGCAGTTCTTC. It codes for CASSAQTSGFPNEQFF.

The CDR3, as DNA: TGTGCCAGCAGCGACCTAGCGGGGGGCTCCAACATTCAGTACTTC. It translates to CASSDLAGGSNIQYF. The V and J genes are TRBV6-1 and TRBJ2-4; 11 bases are a match to TRBD2. This CDR3 spans 15 amino acids. With V trimmed by 6 bases and J by 7 bases, 8 bases remained unmatched. Per the germline V gene, CDR1 is MNHNS and CDR2 is SASEGT.

The rearrangement uses TRBV7-9 and TRBJ2-7; 8 nucleotides agree with TRBD1. Germline CDR1 reads SEHNR; CDR2 reads FQNEAQ (reference sequence). The CDR3 has 13 amino acids. V was pared by 2 bases and J by 4 bases, with 1 base of the junction left unmatched. The DNA of the CDR3 is TGTGCCAGCAGCTTACAGGGGGCTTACGAGCAGTACTTC. Its protein product is CASSLQGAYEQYF.

The gene calls are TRBV6-2 or TRBV6-3 and TRBJ2-1; TRBD2 matches 7 bases. The junction had 4 bases not matched to a gene; V was cut back by 3 bases and J by 2 bases. The V gene's germline CDR1 is MNHEY and CDR2 SVGEGT. This CDR3 region has 15 residues. CDR3: CASSYKGLTYNEQFF. DNA for the CDR3: TGTGCCAGCAGTTATAAGGGACTAACCTACAATGAGCAGTTCTTC.

The genes are TRBV10-3 and TRBJ2-2, with TRBD2 identical over 13 bases. The CDR3 contains 15 residues. Germline V CDR1 and CDR2: ENHRY, SYGVKD. V shed 6 bases, J shed 6 bases, and the junction held 4 bases outside the gene matches. CDR3 residues: CAISSGLAGSGELFF. The DNA of the CDR3 is TGTGCCATCAGCTCGGGACTAGCGGGATCCGGGGAGCTGTTTTTT.

This sequence joins TRBV6-5 and TRBJ1-5, with 7 bases aligning to TRBD1. J gave up 2 bases and V 3 bases, and 4 bases lay outside the gene matches. Germline loops: CDR1 MNHEY, CDR2 SVGAGI. This CDR3 contains 15 residues. For the CDR3, the DNA is TGTGCCAGCAGTTATCGGCAGGGGGGCAATCAGCCCCAGCATTTT. Amino acids: CASSYRQGGNQPQHF.

The gene calls are TRBV5-8 and TRBJ1-6, with unresolved D. V lost 0 bases, J lost 8 bases, and 6 bases lay in between. Germline lookup yields CDR1 SGHTS and CDR2 YDEGEE. This CDR3 is built from 13 residues. The CDR3 nucleotides read TGTGCCAGCAGCTTGGCTTGGGATTCACCCCTCCACTTT. Its translation is CASSLAWDSPLHF.